The 3 T cell receptor beta chains in this list originate from one sample, sequenced in a study of sequential checkpoint blockade in melanoma. Sequencing used immunoSEQ multiplex PCR; TCRdb keeps in-frame clones, though not all of them. This repertoire shows roughly 30,000 clones, 65% to 85% found once; its top ten account for about 15%. Treatment: randomized to nivolumab then ipilimumab (arm A) or the reverse (arm B). Sequences were derived from CD8+ T cells sorted from blood (inferred from file names), sampled from a patient given nivolumab and ipilimumab in sequence. The source is a human donor with melanoma.

The chain uses TRBV4-3 and TRBJ2-3; 8 bases are shared with TRBD2. The CDR3 has 17 residues. V lost 3 bases and J lost 2; bases outside the gene matches: 10. Per germline, CDR1 LGHNA and CDR2 YSLEER. The CDR3 coding sequence is TGCGCCAGCAGCCAGACGAGAGCGGGGGCCTACACAGATACGCAGTATTTT. This translates into CASSQTRAGAYTDTQYF.

The chain recombines TRBV4-2 with TRBJ1-2, with D possibly TRBD1 on 5 matching bases. V was shortened by 0 bases and J by 0 bases, with 8 bases between the two germline ends. Germline CDR1 LGHNA, CDR2 YNFKEQ. CDR3 length: 15 amino acids. The CDR3 reads CASSQDPRANYGYTF. For the CDR3, the DNA is TGTGCCAGCAGCCAAGACCCCAGGGCTAACTATGGCTACACCTTC.

The V call is TRBV28, the J call TRBJ1-5; 11 bases fit TRBD1. Germline CDR1 is MDHEN and CDR2 is SYDVKM. V was pared by 8 bases and J by 6 bases, with 9 bases of the junction left unmatched. The CDR3 loop spans 15 amino acids. The CDR3 DNA reads TGTGCCAGCGGAAACACCGGGACAGGGGGTCAGCCCCAGCATTTT. Translated: CASGNTGTGGQPQHF.